This entry features one T cell receptor beta chain sequence. Using immunoSEQ multiplex PCR, the repertoire was profiled, and TCRdb retains in-frame clones only, with some absent. Among about 79,000 clones listed, under 95% were seen once. This sample is part of a study of OX40 agonist ivuxolimab in advanced cancers. CDR3 size: 14 residues. The sequence was collected from an adult with an advanced solid tumor such as melanoma, head and neck, liver or kidney cancer. This chain links TRBV21-1 with TRBJ1-5; whether TRBD1, the table's D call, matches the DNA was not checked. TRBV21-1 is described as a pseudogene. This material consisted of CD4+ or CD8+ T cells sorted from blood, taken in a trial of the OX40 agonist ivuxolimab. This chain's CDR3 is CASSSVRGLQPQHF. DNA of the CDR3: TGTGCCAGCAGCAGTGTAAGGGGCCTTCAGCCCCAGCATTTT.